This is a list of T cell receptor beta chains from one sample in a study of blood T cell repertoires in COVID-19. TCRdb's table, derived via immunoSEQ multiplex PCR, lists solely in-frame clones and lacks some. The table includes roughly 250,000 clones, about 88% detected once. Material for sequencing was peripheral blood. Receptors originate from a man in his sixties who had recovered from COVID-19. The CDR3 runs from the conserved cysteine through the conserved F or W. D genes are given only for firm matches. Size is omitted from some rows. Given values are once, few, many or a class for expanded clones.

clone_size	d_call	j_call	v_call	cdr3_aa	cdr3_nt
once	.	TRBJ2-7	TRBV20-1	CSASPGWGDLAWEQYF	TGCAGTGCTAGTCCCGGGTGGGGGGATTTGGCATGGGAGCAGTACTTC
.	.	TRBJ1-2	TRBV4-1	CASSQGPGLGYGYTF	TGCGCCAGCAGCCAAGGGCCAGGGTTGGGCTATGGCTACACCTTC
few	.	TRBJ2-1	TRBV6-5	CASSVSGLSYNEQFF	TGTGCCAGCAGCGTGTCGGGACTCTCCTACAATGAGCAGTTCTTC
.	.	TRBJ1-1	TRBV7-8	CASSYSGGPEAFF	TGTGCCAGCAGCTACTCGGGGGGACCTGAAGCTTTCTTT
.	.	TRBJ2-7	TRBV4-2	CASSQGLPYEQYF	TGTGCCAGCAGCCAAGGACTACCCTACGAGCAGTACTTC
.	.	TRBJ1-6	TRBV11-2	CASSLDELLSYNSPLHF	TGTGCCAGCAGCTTAGATGAGCTGTTGTCCTATAATTCACCCCTCCACTTT
.	.	TRBJ2-3	TRBV7-6	CASSLVVQGLSTDTQYF	TGTGCCAGCAGCTTAGTGGTGCAGGGCTTAAGCACAGATACGCAGTATTTT
.	TRBD2	TRBJ2-3	TRBV3-1/TRBV3-2	CASSQDRLAGGPPSTDTQYF	TGTGCCAGCAGCCAAGATAGACTAGCGGGGGGACCTCCTAGCACAGATACGCAGTATTTT
.	TRBD2	TRBJ2-1	TRBV7-3	CASSLLLAGAGEQFF	TGTGCCAGCAGCTTACTCCTAGCGGGGGCGGGTGAGCAGTTCTTC
once	.	TRBJ2-5	TRBV6-6	CASKVETGLRTETQYF	TGTGCCAGCAAAGTCGAAACGGGACTGAGGACTGAGACCCAGTACTTC
.	TRBD2	TRBJ2-3	TRBV14	CASRGGLAGSDTQYF	TGTGCCAGCAGGGGTGGTCTAGCGGGGTCAGATACGCAGTATTTT